This TCR beta chain was retrieved from a study of shared clonotypes between healthy human individuals. On the study more broadly: The plates for each donor numbered three CD4 naive, three CD4 memory, two CD8 naive and one CD8 memory.

Details on this clone: Antigen specificity is unknown.

The study, taken as a whole, reports: Shared across several donors were about 4.8% of the naive CD4 clonotypes.

With V trimmed by 2 bases and J by 6 bases, 7 bases remained unmatched. This CDR3 region has 16 residues. Germline V lookup: CDR1 MNHEY, CDR2 SVGAGI. In the sorted-subset replicate PCRs, approximately 200 ng DNA, some 30,000 T cell genomes, was used. Only in-frame clones appear in the TCRdb table, and some are missing; sequencing was by immunoSEQ multiplex PCR. Of roughly 2 million clones in the sample, under 97% were seen once. This TCR derives from a man between 18 and 35 years old in good health. This chain connects TRBV6-5 to TRBJ1-6, with 7 bases that match TRBD1. Sequencing was carried out using naive CD4+ T cells sorted from blood. The subset: CD45RA+ positively selected. CDR3 amino acids: CASSYRTGVLNSPLHF. Written as DNA, the CDR3 is TGTGCCAGCAGTTACAGGACAGGCGTACTTAATTCACCCCTCCACTTT.